The 2 T cell receptor beta chains in this list originate from one sample, sequenced in a study of shared clonotypes between healthy human individuals. Assay: immunoSEQ multiplex PCR; the TCRdb copy retains only in-frame clones and omits some. The repertoire includes more than 2 million clones, 95% of them detected once, and 0.1% to 0.15% sits in the top ten. Material for sequencing was naive CD4+ T cells sorted from blood. The subset: CD45RA+ positively selected. The receptors here all came from a man aged 18 to 29 in good health.

The V call is TRBV5-1, the J call TRBJ2-1; D unresolved. The germline V and J ends were trimmed by 1 base and 2 bases, with 10 bases remaining between them. The CDR3 runs 15 residues. Germline values: CDR1 SGHRS, CDR2 YFSETQ. CDR3 loop: CASSLTEGPYNEQFF. The DNA of the CDR3 is TGCGCCAGCAGCTTGACAGAAGGGCCCTACAATGAGCAGTTCTTC. The full variable domain, its missing parts supplied by reference TRBV5-1 and TRBJ2-1, is KAGVTQTPRYLIKTRGQQVTLSCSPISGHRSVSWYQQTPGQGLQFLFEYFSETQRNKGNFPGRFSGRQFSNSRSEMNVSTLELGDSALYLCASSLTEGPYNEQFFGPGTRLTVL.

This sequence joins TRBV7-9 and TRBJ2-3; 7 nucleotides line up with TRBD2. The CDR3 totals 17 residues. Per germline, CDR1 SEHNR and CDR2 FQNEAQ (reference sequence). The V gene end was trimmed by 0 bases and the J gene end by 7 bases; junction bases not matched to a gene: 13. CDR3 sequence reads: CASSLALRGIGSHTQYF. The CDR3 nucleotides are TGTGCCAGCAGCTTAGCGCTGCGGGGGATCGGGTCCCATACGCAGTATTTT.